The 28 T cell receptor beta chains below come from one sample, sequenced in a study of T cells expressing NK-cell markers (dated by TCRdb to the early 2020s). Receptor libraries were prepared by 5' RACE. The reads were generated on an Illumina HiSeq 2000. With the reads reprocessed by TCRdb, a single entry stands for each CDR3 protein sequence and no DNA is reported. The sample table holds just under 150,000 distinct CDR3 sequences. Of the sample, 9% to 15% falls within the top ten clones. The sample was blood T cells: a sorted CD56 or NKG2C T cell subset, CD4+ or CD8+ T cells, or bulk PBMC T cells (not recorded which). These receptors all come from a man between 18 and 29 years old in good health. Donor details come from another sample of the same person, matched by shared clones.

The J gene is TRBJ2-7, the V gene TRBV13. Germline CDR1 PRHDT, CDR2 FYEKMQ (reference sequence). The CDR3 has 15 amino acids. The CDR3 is CASSGYRLNRYEQYF. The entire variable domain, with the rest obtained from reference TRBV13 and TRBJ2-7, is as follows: AAGVIQSPRHLIKEKRETATLKCYPIPRHDTVYWYQQGPGQDPQFLISFYEKMQSDKGSIPDRFSAQQFSDYHSELNMSSLELGDSALYFCASSGYRLNRYEQYFGPGTRLTVT.

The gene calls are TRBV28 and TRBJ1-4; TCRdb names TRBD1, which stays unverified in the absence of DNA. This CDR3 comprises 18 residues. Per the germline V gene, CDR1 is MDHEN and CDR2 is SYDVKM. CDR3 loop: CASSPGETGEATNEKLFF.

CDR3 residues: CAGGQGSGNTIYF. The chain couples TRBV12-5 to TRBJ1-3. Looked up from germline, CDR1 is LGHNT and CDR2 is FRNRAP. This CDR3 contains 13 residues. The whole variable domain, filled in from reference TRBV12-5 and TRBJ1-3, reads DARVTQTPRHKVTEMGQEVTMRCQPILGHNTVFWYRQTMMQGLELLAYFRNRAPLDDSGMPKDRFSAEMPDATLATLKIQPSEPRDSAVYFCAGGQGSGNTIYFGEGSWLTVV.

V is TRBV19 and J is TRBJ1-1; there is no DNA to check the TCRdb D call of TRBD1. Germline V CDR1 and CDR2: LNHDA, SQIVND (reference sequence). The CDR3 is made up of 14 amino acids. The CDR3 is CASDRRTGGTEAFF.

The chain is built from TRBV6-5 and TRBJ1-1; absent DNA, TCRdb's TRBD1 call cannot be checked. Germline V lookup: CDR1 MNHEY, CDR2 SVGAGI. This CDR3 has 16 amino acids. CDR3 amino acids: CASSYQGTGWNTEAFF.

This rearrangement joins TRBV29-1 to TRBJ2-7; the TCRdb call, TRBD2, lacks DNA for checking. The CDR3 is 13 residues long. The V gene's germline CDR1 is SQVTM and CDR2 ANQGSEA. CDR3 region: CSVEMGRGGEQYF.

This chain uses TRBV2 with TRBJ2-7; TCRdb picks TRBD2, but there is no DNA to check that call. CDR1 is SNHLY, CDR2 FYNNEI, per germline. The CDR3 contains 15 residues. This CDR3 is CASSVIAGEVYEQYF.

CDR3 region: CASSYSGTGRDTQYF. The rearrangement joins TRBV6-5 to TRBJ2-3; TCRdb outputs TRBD1, but without DNA this stays unchecked. The CDR3 spans 15 residues. CDR1 is MNHEY, CDR2 SVGAGI, per germline.

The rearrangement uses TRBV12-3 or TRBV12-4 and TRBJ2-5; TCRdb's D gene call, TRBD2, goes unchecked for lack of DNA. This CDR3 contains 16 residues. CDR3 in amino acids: CASSFLPLMSVETQYF.

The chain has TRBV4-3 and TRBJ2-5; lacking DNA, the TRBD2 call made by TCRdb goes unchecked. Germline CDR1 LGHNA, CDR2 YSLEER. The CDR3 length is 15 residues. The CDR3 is CASSQDTGEGETQYF.

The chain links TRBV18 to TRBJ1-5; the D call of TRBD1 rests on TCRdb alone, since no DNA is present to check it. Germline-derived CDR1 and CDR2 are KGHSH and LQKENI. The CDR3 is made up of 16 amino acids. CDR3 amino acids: CASSPGSRATNQPQHF.

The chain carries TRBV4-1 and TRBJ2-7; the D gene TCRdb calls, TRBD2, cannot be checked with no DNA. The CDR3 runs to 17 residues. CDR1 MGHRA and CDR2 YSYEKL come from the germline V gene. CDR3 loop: CASSPSGAGGPSLEQYF.

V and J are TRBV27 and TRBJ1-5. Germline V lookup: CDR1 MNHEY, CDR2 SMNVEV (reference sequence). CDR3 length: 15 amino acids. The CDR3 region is CASGWEEYSNQPQHF.

CDR3: CAISGETGLEETQYF. The chain recombines TRBV10-3 with TRBJ2-5; TCRdb reports TRBD1, a call that lacks DNA to check it against. The CDR3 runs 15 residues. The germline CDR1 and CDR2 sequences are ENHRY and SYGVKD.

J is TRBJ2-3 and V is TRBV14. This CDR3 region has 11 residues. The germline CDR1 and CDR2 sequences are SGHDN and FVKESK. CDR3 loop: CASSHLDTQYF.

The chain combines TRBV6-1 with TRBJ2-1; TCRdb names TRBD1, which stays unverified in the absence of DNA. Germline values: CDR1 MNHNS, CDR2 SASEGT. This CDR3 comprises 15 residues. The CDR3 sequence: CASSELGQGQVVQFF.

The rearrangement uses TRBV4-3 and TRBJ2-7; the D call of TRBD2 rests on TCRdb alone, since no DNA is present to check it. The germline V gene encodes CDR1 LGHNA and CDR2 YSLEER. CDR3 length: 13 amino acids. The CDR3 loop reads CASSQEGGYEQYF.

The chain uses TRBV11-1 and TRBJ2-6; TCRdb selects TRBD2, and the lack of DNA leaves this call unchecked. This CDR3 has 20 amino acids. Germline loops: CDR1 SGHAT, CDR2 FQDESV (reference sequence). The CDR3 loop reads CASSSEIPTSGSAGANVLTF. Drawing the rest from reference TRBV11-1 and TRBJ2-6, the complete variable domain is EAEVAQSPRYKITEKSQAVAFWCDPISGHATLYWYRQILGQGPELLVQFQDESVVDDSQLPKDRFSAERLKGVDSTLKIQPAELGDSAMYLCASSSEIPTSGSAGANVLTFGAGSRLTVL.

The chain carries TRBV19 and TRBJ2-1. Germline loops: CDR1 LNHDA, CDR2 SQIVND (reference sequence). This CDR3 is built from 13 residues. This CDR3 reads CASSVSGYNEQFF.

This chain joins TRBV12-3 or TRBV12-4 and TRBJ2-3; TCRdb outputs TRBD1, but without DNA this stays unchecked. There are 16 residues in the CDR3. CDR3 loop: CASSLGSGQLTDTQYF.

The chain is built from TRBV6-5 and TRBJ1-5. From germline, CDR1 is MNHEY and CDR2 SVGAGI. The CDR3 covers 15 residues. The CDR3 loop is CASSPGGVGGQPQHF.

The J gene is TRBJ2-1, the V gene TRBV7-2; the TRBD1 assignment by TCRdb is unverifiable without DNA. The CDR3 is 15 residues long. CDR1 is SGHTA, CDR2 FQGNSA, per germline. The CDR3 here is CASSVGTGGSNEQFF.

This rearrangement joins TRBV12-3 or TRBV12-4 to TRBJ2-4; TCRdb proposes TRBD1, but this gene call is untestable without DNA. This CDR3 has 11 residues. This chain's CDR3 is CASSARGTQYF.

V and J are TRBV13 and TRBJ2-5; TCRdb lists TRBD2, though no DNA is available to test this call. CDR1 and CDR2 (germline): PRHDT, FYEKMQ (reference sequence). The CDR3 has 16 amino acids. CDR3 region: CASSPTGEGGSETQYF.

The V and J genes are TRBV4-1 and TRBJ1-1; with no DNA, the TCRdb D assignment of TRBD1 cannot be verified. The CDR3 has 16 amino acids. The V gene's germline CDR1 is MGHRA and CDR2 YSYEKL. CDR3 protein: CASSQVATASNTEAFF.

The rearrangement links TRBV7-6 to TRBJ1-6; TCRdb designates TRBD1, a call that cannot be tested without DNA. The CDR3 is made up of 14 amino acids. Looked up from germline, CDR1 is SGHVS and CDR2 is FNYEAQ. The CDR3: CASSLRTGNSPLHF.

The chain's CDR3 is CATSAHSGIQFF. This rearrangement joins TRBV24-1 to TRBJ2-1; no DNA is available, so the TRBD2 call from TCRdb remains unchecked. The germline V gene has CDR1 KGHDR and CDR2 SFDVKD. This CDR3 spans 12 amino acids.

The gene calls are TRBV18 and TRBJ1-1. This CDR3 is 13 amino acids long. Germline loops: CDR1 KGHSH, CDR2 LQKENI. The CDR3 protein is CASSPWSHTEAFF.